A single sample gave rise to the 22 T cell receptor beta chains below, sequenced in a study of blood T cell repertoires in COVID-19 (TCRdb year 2020). Library preparation was by the immunoSEQ multiplex PCR assay. The immuneACCESS repertoire file appears here via TCRdb, limited to in-frame rearrangements. These files lack a portion of the clones; in checked studies, under half of the deficit traces to unresolved V genes, and the cause of the others is not known. The sample has some 150,000 clones on record, about 86% of them singletons. Jointly, the top ten make up 8.6% of the sample. The source material was peripheral blood. The receptors come from a woman between 45 and 65 years old with active or convalescent COVID-19.

CDR3 DNA: TGTGCCAGCACCCGACTAGCGGGGACCTACGAGCAGTACTTC. Protein product: CASTRLAGTYEQYF. The chain joins TRBV11-2 to TRBJ2-7; 11 positions match TRBD2. The CDR3 length is 14 residues. V dropped 7 bases and J dropped 2; count of bases not matched to a gene: 4. Germline loops: CDR1 SGHAT, CDR2 FQNNGV.

This chain links TRBV6-5 with TRBJ1-2, with TRBD1 matching over 9 bases. CDR1 and CDR2 from the germline V gene are MNHEY and SVGAGI. J was trimmed by 3 bases and V by 6 bases; bases with no gene match: 5. CDR3 length: 14 amino acids. The CDR3 DNA reads TGTGCCAGCAGGTACAGGGGGCTCGACTATGGCTACACCTTC. The encoded protein is CASRYRGLDYGYTF.

The rearrangement uses TRBV7-9 and TRBJ1-6; TRBD1 matches at 8 bases. The CDR3 loop spans 15 amino acids. With V trimmed by 1 base and J by 7 bases, 3 bases remained unmatched. CDR1 is SEHNR and CDR2 is FQNEAQ in the germline V gene (reference sequence). CDR3 in DNA: TGTGCCAGCAGCTTAGGGGGACAGGAGAATTCACCCCTCCACTTT. Translated, it gives CASSLGGQENSPLHF.

The V and J genes are TRBV5-1 and TRBJ2-1, with 13 bases that match TRBD2. V trimming: 0 bases; J trimming: 4 bases; junction bases outside the gene matches: 7. Per germline, CDR1 SGHRS and CDR2 YFSETQ. The CDR3 covers 18 residues. CDR3 loop: CASSLVWTSGRPYNEQFF. The DNA for the CDR3 is TGCGCCAGCAGCTTGGTTTGGACTAGCGGGAGACCATACAATGAGCAGTTCTTC.

The chain employs TRBV7-2 and TRBJ1-1; D unclear. V was cut by 4 bases and J by 1 base, with 7 bases left in between. Germline-derived CDR1 and CDR2 are SGHTA and FQGNSA. This CDR3 contains 13 residues. CDR3 sequence: CASSSDWNTEAFF. The CDR3 DNA is TGTGCCAGCAGCTCCGACTGGAACACTGAAGCTTTCTTT.

The V call is TRBV6-2 or TRBV6-3, the J call TRBJ2-1; D is undetermined. Germline values: CDR1 MNHEY, CDR2 SVGEGT. The CDR3 has 14 residues. V dropped 4 bases and J dropped 9 bases, with 16 bases sitting between them. CDR3 residues: CASSSTRRRGEQFF. CDR3 bases: TGTGCCAGCAGTTCCACCCGCCGCCGCGGTGAGCAGTTCTTC.

This chain connects TRBV7-2 to TRBJ1-6; 10 positions agree with TRBD1. This CDR3 is 13 amino acids long. J lost 12 bases, V lost 8 bases, and 7 bases had no gene match. Looked up from germline, CDR1 is SGHTA and CDR2 is FQGNSA. The CDR3 protein is CASSGTGAVPLHF. The CDR3 nucleotides read TGTGCCAGCTCCGGGACAGGGGCCGTACCCCTCCACTTT.

This clone came up once. V usage is TRBV27 and J usage is TRBJ2-7; 7 bases align to TRBD2. V lost 4 bases to trimming and J lost 1 base; unmatched junction nucleotides: 1. Germline CDR1 is MNHEY and CDR2 is SMNVEV (reference sequence). This CDR3 has 13 residues. In DNA form, the CDR3 reads TGTGCCAGCAGTTGGGGGGGGTCCTACGAGCAGTACTTC. The encoded protein is CASSWGGSYEQYF.

The chain's CDR3 is CSDYTTGRLGTEAFF. The CDR3 coding sequence is TGCAGCGACTACACCACAGGTCGGCTGGGCACTGAAGCTTTCTTT. The rearrangement links TRBV29-1 to TRBJ1-1; TRBD1 might be the D (5 bases). Looked up from germline, CDR1 is SQVTM and CDR2 is ANQGSEA. With 7 bases removed from V and 4 bases from J, the gap between germline ends came to 22 bases. This CDR3 contains 15 residues. Using reference TRBV29-1 and TRBJ1-1 for the parts outside the CDR3, the full variable domain is SAVISQKPSRDICQRGTSLTIQCQVDSQVTMMFWYRQQPGQSLTLIATANQGSEATYESGFVIDKFPISRPNLTFSTLTVSNMSPEDSSIYLCSDYTTGRLGTEAFFGQGTRLTVV.

The chain carries TRBV28 and TRBJ1-1; D uncertain. V shed 6 bases and J shed 1 base, with 15 bases lying between them. Germline CDR1 reads MDHEN; CDR2 reads SYDVKM. CDR3 length: 15 residues. The CDR3 DNA sequence: TGTGCCAGCAGCCCCAAACCCCCCGGGAACACTGAAGCTTTCTTT. Translation: CASSPKPPGNTEAFF.

The chain combines TRBV11-2 with TRBJ1-2; D gene ambiguous. CDR3 length equals 14 residues. Germline V gene data show CDR1 as SGHAT and CDR2 as FQNNGV. V was clipped by 0 bases and J by 8 bases, with 13 bases between them. The CDR3 DNA follows: TGTGCCAGCAGCTTAGATTGGGCCCGGTTAGGCTACACCTTC. This gives the protein CASSLDWARLGYTF.

The chain carries TRBV7-9 and TRBJ2-7, with a possible D match to TRBD2 (5 bases). The V end was cut by 3 bases, the J end by 3 bases, with 24 bases between. Germline values: CDR1 SEHNR, CDR2 FQNEAQ (reference sequence). The CDR3 consists of 18 residues. The CDR3 here is CASSFNRDDLSLHYEQYF. The DNA of the CDR3 is TGTGCCAGCAGCTTTAACCGGGATGACCTTTCTCTCCACTACGAGCAGTACTTC.

The genes are TRBV7-9 and TRBJ1-1, with 8 bases fitting TRBD1. With V trimmed by 4 bases and J by 10 bases, 20 bases remained unmatched. The germline CDR1 and CDR2 sequences are SEHNR and FQNEAQ (reference sequence). The CDR3 is 17 amino acids. As DNA, the CDR3 is TGTGCCAGCAGCTACCGCCAGACAGGGGCGTCCCCCCCCGGAGCTTTCTTT. It translates to CASSYRQTGASPPGAFF.

The chain carries TRBV11-3 and TRBJ1-3, with D uncertain. The CDR3 has 14 amino acids. With 5 bases removed from V and 0 bases from J, the gap between germline ends came to 8 bases. From germline, CDR1 is SGHNT and CDR2 YENEEA. The DNA for the CDR3 is TGTGCCAGCAGCAAAACGAGCTCTGGAAACACCATATATTTT. Its translation is CASSKTSSGNTIYF.

V usage is TRBV19 and J usage is TRBJ1-3; no firm D call. This CDR3 has 15 residues. Trimming pared 4 bases from V and 0 bases from J, leaving 10 bases between. From germline, CDR1 is LNHDA and CDR2 SQIVND (reference sequence). The CDR3 spells CASSKRLVSGNTIYF. CDR3 in DNA: TGTGCCAGTAGTAAACGACTGGTCTCTGGAAACACCATATATTTT.

CDR3 residues: CASSNDGNFGYTF. The CDR3 DNA reads as TGTGCCAGCAGTAACGACGGGAATTTTGGCTACACCTTC. The V and J genes are TRBV12-3 or TRBV12-4 and TRBJ1-2; D remains unclear. The CDR3 length is 13 residues. Trimming shortened V by 5 bases and J by 7 bases, and 14 bases separated the two germline ends.

Only a few counts were recorded for this clone. V gene TRBV6-5 combines with J gene TRBJ1-5; a weak D match, TRBD1 (5 bases). The V gene's germline CDR1 is MNHEY and CDR2 SVGAGI. The CDR3 is made up of 13 amino acids. Deletions cut 4 bases from V and 7 bases from J, with 11 bases between. The CDR3, as DNA: TGTGCCAGCAGTTCCGCCGGGGGGCAGCCCCAGCATTTT. The encoded protein is CASSSAGGQPQHF.

The CDR3 spells CASSQDTTGAGGYTF. As DNA, the CDR3 is TGTGCCAGCAGCCAAGATACGACAGGGGCCGGTGGCTACACCTTC. This chain connects TRBV3-1 (or the pseudogene TRBV3-2) to TRBJ1-2; 8 bases match TRBD1. Unmatched junction bases numbered 7, after V lost 0 bases and J lost 7 bases. Germline lookup yields CDR1 LGHDT and CDR2 YNNKEL (reference sequence). The CDR3 contains 15 residues.

The CDR3 is CASSAGTGVSDTQYF. The DNA for the CDR3 is TGTGCCAGCAGCGCAGGGACAGGGGTATCAGATACGCAGTATTTT. The chain uses TRBV9 and TRBJ2-3; 10 positions match TRBD1. The CDR3 extends over 15 amino acids. The trim removed 3 bases at V and 4 bases at J, leaving 5 bases unmatched. Per germline, CDR1 SGDLS and CDR2 YYNGEE.

This chain uses TRBV19 with TRBJ1-2, with a tentative D call TRBD1 (5 bases). V was cut by 4 bases and J by 4 bases, with 16 bases left in between. The CDR3 has 15 amino acids. Germline V gene sequence: CDR1 LNHDA, CDR2 SQIVND (reference sequence). The CDR3 loop reads CASSTTRQPRYGYTF. The CDR3 coding sequence is TGTGCCAGTAGTACTACACGACAGCCCCGCTATGGCTACACCTTC.

The chain links TRBV18 to TRBJ2-1; 10 bases agree with TRBD1. The length of the CDR3 is 14 residues. V lost 3 bases and J lost 9; bases outside the gene matches: 5. Germline CDR1 and CDR2: KGHSH and LQKENI. In DNA form, the CDR3 reads TGTGCCAGCTCACCCGGGACAGGGGTCTCTGAGCAGTTCTTC. Its protein product is CASSPGTGVSEQFF.

The chain uses TRBV6-2 or TRBV6-3 and TRBJ1-2, with unresolved D. The CDR3 spans 12 residues. V was trimmed by 6 bases and J by 4 bases, leaving 9 bases between them. Per germline, CDR1 MNHEY and CDR2 SVGEGT. This chain's CDR3 is CASSDSFYGYTF. The DNA for the CDR3 is TGTGCCAGCAGCGACTCCTTCTATGGCTACACCTTC.